A selection of T cell receptor beta chains follows, all from one sample in a study of shared clonotypes between healthy human individuals. Some clones are missing from TCRdb's copy, which holds only in-frame ones; the method was immunoSEQ multiplex PCR. The table lists about 600,000 clones, 97% of them singletons. The material sequenced was naive CD4+ T cells sorted from blood. The receptors stem from a woman in her thirties in good health. Each CDR3 is given with its conserved first and last residue. The order of the fields is CDR3 protein, CDR3 DNA, V gene, J gene, clone size, CDR3 length, D gene. The D gene is left open where the match is weak. Expanded clones are given a class, and other clones once, few, many or no size at all.

CDR3 protein: CASSTTGGYEQYF; CDR3 DNA: TGTGCCAGCTCAACGACAGGGGGGTACGAGCAGTACTTC; V gene: TRBV18; J gene: TRBJ2-7; clone size: -; CDR3 length: 13; D gene: TRBD1
CDR3 protein: CASSFGTSGDTSTDTQYF; CDR3 DNA: TGTGCCAGCAGCTTTGGGACTAGCGGGGACACTAGCACAGATACGCAGTATTTT; V gene: TRBV13; J gene: TRBJ2-3; clone size: once; CDR3 length: 18; D gene: TRBD2
CDR3 protein: CASSRQSPGDGYTF; CDR3 DNA: TGTGCCAGCAGTCGACAGTCACCGGGGGACGGCTACACCTTC; V gene: TRBV6-5; J gene: TRBJ1-2; clone size: once; CDR3 length: 14; D gene: -
CDR3 protein: CASSSPPLAGKTDTQYF; CDR3 DNA: TGTGCCAGCAGTTCCCCTCCACTAGCGGGAAAAACAGATACGCAGTATTTT; V gene: TRBV27; J gene: TRBJ2-3; clone size: -; CDR3 length: 17; D gene: TRBD2
CDR3 protein: CASSLQGVGNTIYF; CDR3 DNA: TGTGCCAGCAGTTTACAGGGAGTTGGAAACACCATATATTTT; V gene: TRBV27; J gene: TRBJ1-3; clone size: -; CDR3 length: 14; D gene: -
CDR3 protein: CASSPRALRLSGNTIYF; CDR3 DNA: TGTGCCAGCAGCCCTCGGGCCTTAAGGCTTTCTGGAAACACCATATATTTT; V gene: TRBV7-2; J gene: TRBJ1-3; clone size: -; CDR3 length: 17; D gene: -
CDR3 protein: CASSLSGQETQYF; CDR3 DNA: TGTGCCAGCAGCTTGTCCGGTCAAGAGACCCAGTACTTC; V gene: TRBV5-4; J gene: TRBJ2-5; clone size: -; CDR3 length: 13; D gene: -
CDR3 protein: CAISPTGVDNEQFF; CDR3 DNA: TGTGCCATCAGCCCGACAGGGGTCGACAATGAGCAGTTCTTC; V gene: TRBV10-3; J gene: TRBJ2-1; clone size: once; CDR3 length: 14; D gene: TRBD1
CDR3 protein: CASSRSWTGLSYNEQFF; CDR3 DNA: TGTGCCAGCAGCCGCAGCTGGACAGGGCTCTCGTACAATGAGCAGTTCTTC; V gene: TRBV7-9; J gene: TRBJ2-1; clone size: once; CDR3 length: 17; D gene: TRBD1
CDR3 protein: CASPPEAGSTDTQYF; CDR3 DNA: TGCGCCAGCCCCCCGGAAGCGGGTAGCACAGATACGCAGTATTTT; V gene: TRBV4-1; J gene: TRBJ2-3; clone size: -; CDR3 length: 15; D gene: -
CDR3 protein: CAGIPDAGAYEQYF; CDR3 DNA: TGTGCCGGCATCCCTGACGCGGGAGCCTACGAGCAGTACTTC; V gene: TRBV7-1; J gene: TRBJ2-7; clone size: -; CDR3 length: 14; D gene: TRBD2
CDR3 protein: CASRSRDTSYEQYF; CDR3 DNA: TGTGCCAGCAGGTCCCGGGACACCTCCTACGAGCAGTACTTC; V gene: TRBV28; J gene: TRBJ2-7; clone size: -; CDR3 length: 14; D gene: -
CDR3 protein: CASSLLRGTGHEQFF; CDR3 DNA: TGTGCCAGCAGTTTATTACGGGGGACGGGTCATGAGCAGTTCTTC; V gene: TRBV28; J gene: TRBJ2-1; clone size: once; CDR3 length: 15; D gene: -
CDR3 protein: CASSSGGLQQFF; CDR3 DNA: TGTGCCAGCAGTTCCGGCGGACTACAGCAGTTCTTC; V gene: TRBV28; J gene: TRBJ2-1; clone size: -; CDR3 length: 12; D gene: -
CDR3 protein: CASSLLNEQYF; CDR3 DNA: TGTGCCAGCAGCTTGTTAAACGAGCAGTACTTC; V gene: TRBV5-5; J gene: TRBJ2-7; clone size: -; CDR3 length: 11; D gene: -
CDR3 protein: CASSPEGWTGELFF; CDR3 DNA: TGTGCCAGCAGTCCCGAGGGGTGGACCGGGGAGCTGTTTTTT; V gene: TRBV27; J gene: TRBJ2-2; clone size: few; CDR3 length: 14; D gene: -
CDR3 protein: CASRLSGNTGELFF; CDR3 DNA: TGTGCCAGCAGACTCTCAGGGAACACCGGGGAGCTGTTTTTT; V gene: TRBV11-2; J gene: TRBJ2-2; clone size: -; CDR3 length: 14; D gene: -
CDR3 protein: CASTWGGTAYEQYF; CDR3 DNA: TGTGCCAGCACCTGGGGAGGGACAGCCTACGAGCAGTACTTC; V gene: TRBV28; J gene: TRBJ2-7; clone size: -; CDR3 length: 14; D gene: -
CDR3 protein: CASRHPRVADNEQFF; CDR3 DNA: TGTGCCAGCAGGCATCCACGGGTAGCGGACAATGAGCAGTTCTTC; V gene: TRBV28; J gene: TRBJ2-1; clone size: -; CDR3 length: 15; D gene: -
CDR3 protein: CATSARQGPNTEAFF; CDR3 DNA: TGTGCCACCAGCGCCCGACAGGGCCCGAACACTGAAGCTTTCTTT; V gene: TRBV15; J gene: TRBJ1-1; clone size: -; CDR3 length: 15; D gene: TRBD1
CDR3 protein: CASSPSSSNQPQHF; CDR3 DNA: TGTGCCAGCAGTCCCTCGAGTAGCAATCAGCCCCAGCATTTT; V gene: TRBV6-6; J gene: TRBJ1-5; clone size: -; CDR3 length: 14; D gene: -
CDR3 protein: CASSEATGGSLYEQYF; CDR3 DNA: TGTGCCAGCAGTGAAGCCACAGGGGGCTCTCTCTACGAGCAGTACTTC; V gene: TRBV25-1; J gene: TRBJ2-7; clone size: -; CDR3 length: 16; D gene: TRBD1
CDR3 protein: CASNKSPLSYEQYF; CDR3 DNA: TGTGCCAGCAACAAGTCACCTCTCTCCTACGAGCAGTACTTC; V gene: TRBV28; J gene: TRBJ2-7; clone size: -; CDR3 length: 14; D gene: -
CDR3 protein: CASSQDPSVRYYEQYF; CDR3 DNA: TGCGCCAGCAGCCAAGATCCGAGCGTTAGGTACTACGAGCAGTACTTC; V gene: TRBV4-1; J gene: TRBJ2-7; clone size: -; CDR3 length: 16; D gene: -
CDR3 protein: CASSEPGQGKYEQYF; CDR3 DNA: TGTGCCAGCAGCGAGCCGGGACAGGGAAAGTACGAGCAGTACTTC; V gene: TRBV28; J gene: TRBJ2-7; clone size: -; CDR3 length: 15; D gene: TRBD1
CDR3 protein: CASSPNSQKSYTF; CDR3 DNA: TGCGCCAGCAGCCCAAACTCCCAGAAAAGCTACACCTTC; V gene: TRBV5-1; J gene: TRBJ1-2; clone size: once; CDR3 length: 13; D gene: -